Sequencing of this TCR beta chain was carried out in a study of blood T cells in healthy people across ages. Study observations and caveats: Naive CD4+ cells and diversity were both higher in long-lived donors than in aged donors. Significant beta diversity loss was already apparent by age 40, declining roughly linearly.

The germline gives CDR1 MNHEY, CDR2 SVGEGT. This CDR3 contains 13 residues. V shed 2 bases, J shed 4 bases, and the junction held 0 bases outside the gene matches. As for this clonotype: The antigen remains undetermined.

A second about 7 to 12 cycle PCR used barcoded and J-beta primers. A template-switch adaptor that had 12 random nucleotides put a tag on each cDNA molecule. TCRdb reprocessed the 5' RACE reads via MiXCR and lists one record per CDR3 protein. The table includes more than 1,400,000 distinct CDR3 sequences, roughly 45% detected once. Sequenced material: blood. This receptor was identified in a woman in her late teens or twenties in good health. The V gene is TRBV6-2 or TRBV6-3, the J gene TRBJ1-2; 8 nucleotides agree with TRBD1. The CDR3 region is CASSYQGAYGYTF. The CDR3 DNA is TGTGCCAGCAGTTACCAGGGGGCCTATGGCTACACCTTC.